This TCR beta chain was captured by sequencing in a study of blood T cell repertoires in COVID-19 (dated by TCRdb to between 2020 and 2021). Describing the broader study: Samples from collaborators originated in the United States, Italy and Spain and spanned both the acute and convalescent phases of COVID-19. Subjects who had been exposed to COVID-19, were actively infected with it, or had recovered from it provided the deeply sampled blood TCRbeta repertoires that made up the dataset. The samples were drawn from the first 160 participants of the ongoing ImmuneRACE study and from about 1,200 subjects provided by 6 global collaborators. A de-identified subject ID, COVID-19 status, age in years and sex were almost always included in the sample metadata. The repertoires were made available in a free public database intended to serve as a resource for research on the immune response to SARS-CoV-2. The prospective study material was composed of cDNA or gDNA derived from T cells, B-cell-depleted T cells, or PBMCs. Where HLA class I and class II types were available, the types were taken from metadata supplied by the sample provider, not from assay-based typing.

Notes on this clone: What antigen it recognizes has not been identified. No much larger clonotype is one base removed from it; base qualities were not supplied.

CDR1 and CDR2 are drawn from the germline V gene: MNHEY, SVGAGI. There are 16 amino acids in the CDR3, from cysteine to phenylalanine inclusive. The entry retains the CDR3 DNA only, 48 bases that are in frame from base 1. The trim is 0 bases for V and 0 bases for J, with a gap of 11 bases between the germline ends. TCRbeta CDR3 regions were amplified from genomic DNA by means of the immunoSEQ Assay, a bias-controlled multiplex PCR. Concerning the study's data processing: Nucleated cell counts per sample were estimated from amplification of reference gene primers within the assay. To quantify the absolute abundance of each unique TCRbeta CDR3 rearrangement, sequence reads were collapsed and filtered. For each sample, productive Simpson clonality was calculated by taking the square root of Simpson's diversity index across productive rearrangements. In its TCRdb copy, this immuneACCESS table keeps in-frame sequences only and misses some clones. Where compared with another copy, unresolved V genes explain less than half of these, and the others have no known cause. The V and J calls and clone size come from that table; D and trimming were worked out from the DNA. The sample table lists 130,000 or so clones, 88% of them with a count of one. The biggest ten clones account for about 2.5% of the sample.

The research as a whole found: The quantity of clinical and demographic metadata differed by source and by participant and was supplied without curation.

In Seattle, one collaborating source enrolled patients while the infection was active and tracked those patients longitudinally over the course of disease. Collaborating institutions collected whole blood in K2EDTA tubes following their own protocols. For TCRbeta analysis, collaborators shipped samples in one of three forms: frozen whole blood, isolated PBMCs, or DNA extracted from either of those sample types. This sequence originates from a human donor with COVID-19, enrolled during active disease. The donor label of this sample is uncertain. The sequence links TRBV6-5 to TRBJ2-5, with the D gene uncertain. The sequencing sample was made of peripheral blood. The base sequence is TGTGCCAGCAGTTACTCGGTCAGGCCATACCAAGAGACCCAGTACTTC. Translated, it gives CASSYSVRPYQETQYF.